Following are 24 T cell receptor beta chains from one sample sequenced in a study of blood T cell repertoires in COVID-19. Clones were sequenced by immunoSEQ multiplex PCR, and TCRdb holds only the in-frame ones, with some missing. Among under 250,000 clones listed, roughly 80% were seen once. Material: PBMCs or T cells enriched from blood (not recorded which). The receptors here all came from a woman aged 40 to 50 with acute COVID-19.

The J gene is TRBJ2-5, the V gene TRBV5-1; 10 bases fit TRBD1. CDR3 length: 13 residues. J was trimmed by 4 bases and V by 5 bases; bases with no gene match: 2. Germline V gene data show CDR1 as SGHRS and CDR2 as YFSETQ. CDR3 nucleotide sequence: TGCGCCAGCAGGAGGGACAGGGGAGAGACCCAGTACTTC. The encoded protein is CASRRDRGETQYF.

The chain employs TRBV29-1 and TRBJ2-5, with 14 nucleotides matching TRBD2. Unmatched junction bases numbered 4, after V lost 6 bases and J lost 4 bases. The V gene's germline CDR1 is SQVTM and CDR2 ANQGSEA. The CDR3 totals 14 residues. The chain's CDR3 is CSVAGLAGAETQYF. The CDR3 coding sequence is TGCAGCGTGGCGGGACTAGCGGGAGCAGAGACCCAGTACTTC.

The chain recombines TRBV19 with TRBJ1-2, with 7 bases that match TRBD1. Per the germline V gene, CDR1 is LNHDA and CDR2 is SQIVND (reference sequence). The length of the CDR3 is 13 residues. With 4 bases clipped from V and 4 bases from J, the junction kept 3 bases outside the gene matches. CDR3 residues: CASSRDSFYGYTF. CDR3 nucleotide sequence: TGTGCCAGTAGTAGGGACAGTTTCTATGGCTACACCTTC.

The rearrangement joins TRBV5-1 to TRBJ2-3, with D maybe TRBD2 (6 bases). CDR1 and CDR2 from the germline V gene are SGHRS and YFSETQ. This CDR3 has 15 residues. V lost 4 bases and J 3 bases, leaving 15 bases between the germline ends. In DNA, the CDR3 is TGCGCCAGCAGCCGGGTCGGGGGTTTAACAGATACGCAGTATTTT. This translates into CASSRVGGLTDTQYF.

This chain connects TRBV20-1 to TRBJ1-2; D is uncertain. This CDR3 is built from 10 residues. Trimming shortened V by 4 bases and J by 6 bases, and 6 bases separated the two germline ends. From germline, CDR1 is DFQATT and CDR2 SNEGSKA (reference sequence). DNA for the CDR3: TGCAGTGCTATGGAGAATGGCTACACCTTC. Translating gives CSAMENGYTF.

The chain joins TRBV3-1 (or the pseudogene TRBV3-2) to TRBJ1-2; 9 bases agree with TRBD1. There are 19 residues in the CDR3. The trim removed 1 base at V and 2 bases at J, leaving 14 bases unmatched. CDR1 and CDR2 from the germline V gene are LGHDT and YNNKEL (reference sequence). CDR3 residues: CASSQVLGTGISVNYGYTF. In nucleotides, the CDR3 is TGTGCCAGCAGCCAAGTCCTTGGGACAGGGATATCCGTGAACTATGGCTACACCTTC.

The V gene is TRBV10-1, the J gene TRBJ1-1; 9 positions match TRBD1. The germline V gene encodes CDR1 WNHNN and CDR2 SYGVQD (reference sequence). After removal of 6 bases from V and 1 base from J, the junction contained 3 bases not matched to a gene. This CDR3 contains 14 residues. Written as DNA, the CDR3 is TGCGCCAGCAGAGGGACAGGGCGGAACACTGAAGCTTTCTTT. It yields the protein CASRGTGRNTEAFF.

V usage is TRBV5-8 and J usage is TRBJ2-1; possibly TRBD2 for D (5 bases). This CDR3 region has 13 residues. CDR1 and CDR2 from the germline V gene are SGHTS and YDEGEE. V lost 1 base and J 10 bases, leaving 12 bases between the germline ends. Here the CDR3 reads CASSLREPDEQFF. The CDR3, as DNA: TGTGCCAGCAGCTTGAGGGAGCCGGACGAGCAGTTCTTC.

The chain couples TRBV11-2 to TRBJ1-2; the match to TRBD1 covers 11 bases. The trim removed 5 bases at V and 8 bases at J, leaving 10 bases unmatched. The CDR3 has 15 residues. Germline CDR1 is SGHAT and CDR2 is FQNNGV. CDR3 residues: CASSPDRGQRLGYTF. The DNA for the CDR3 is TGTGCCAGCAGCCCGGACAGGGGGCAGCGTCTGGGCTACACCTTC.

This chain uses TRBV27 with TRBJ2-3, with TRBD2 as a possible D gene (6 bases). Germline-derived CDR1 and CDR2 are MNHEY and SMNVEV (reference sequence). V gave up 8 bases and J gave up 4 bases, with 19 bases separating them. The CDR3 extends over 15 amino acids. The CDR3 spells CASRRRETSADTQYF. CDR3 nucleotide sequence: TGTGCCAGCCGTCGACGGGAGACAAGCGCAGATACGCAGTATTTT.

The chain links TRBV5-4 to TRBJ2-3, with D unresolved. Germline-derived CDR1 and CDR2 are SGHNT and YYREEE (reference sequence). The CDR3 runs to 15 residues. With 0 bases removed from V and 3 bases from J, the gap between germline ends came to 11 bases. The CDR3 loop reads CASSLALTETDTQYF. As DNA, the CDR3 is TGTGCCAGCAGCTTGGCCTTAACGGAGACAGATACGCAGTATTTT.

The chain couples TRBV5-1 to TRBJ2-2; D is unclear. Germline values: CDR1 SGHRS, CDR2 YFSETQ. This CDR3 is built from 13 residues. The V end was cut by 0 bases, the J end by 6 bases, with 6 bases between. The CDR3 reads CASSLAFSGELFF. The DNA of the CDR3 is TGCGCCAGCAGCTTGGCCTTTTCCGGGGAGCTGTTTTTT.

The sample holds one count of this clone. The V gene is TRBV7-2, the J gene TRBJ2-1, with 10 bases identical to TRBD2. The V segment lost 3 bases and the J segment 7 bases; nucleotides outside the gene matches: 6. CDR3 length: 15 amino acids. CDR1 and CDR2 from the germline V gene are SGHTA and FQGNSA. CDR3 nucleotides: TGTGCCAGCAGCTTTGGGCCTAGCGGGAGTAATGAGCAGTTCTTC. Translating it yields CASSFGPSGSNEQFF.

The rearrangement uses TRBV24-1 and TRBJ1-3, with D possibly matching TRBD1 (6 bases). Deletions cut 3 bases from V and 4 bases from J, with 12 bases between. Germline loops: CDR1 KGHDR, CDR2 SFDVKD. The CDR3 is made up of 15 amino acids. The DNA for the CDR3 is TGTGCCACCAGTGATCCCCGGGACACCGGAAACACCATATATTTT. Residues: CATSDPRDTGNTIYF.

The chain is built from TRBV18 and TRBJ1-3; 7 nucleotides line up with TRBD1. This CDR3 is built from 16 residues. V was pared by 3 bases and J by 0 bases, with 5 bases of the junction left unmatched. Germline CDR1 is KGHSH and CDR2 is LQKENI. The CDR3 nucleotides are TGTGCCAGCTCACCGCAGGGGGACCACTCTGGAAACACCATATATTTT. Protein product: CASSPQGDHSGNTIYF.

This clone occurred once. The V gene is TRBV6-6, the J gene TRBJ2-1; 14 nucleotides agree with TRBD2. This CDR3 spans 15 amino acids. The ends lost 7 bases at V and 10 bases at J; junction bases unmatched: 9. The germline V gene encodes CDR1 MNHNY and CDR2 SVGAGI (reference sequence). CDR3 in DNA: TGTGCCAGCATTGGGACTAGCGGGGGCTCGGGCGAGCAGTTCTTC. Amino acids: CASIGTSGGSGEQFF.

The chain joins TRBV2 to TRBJ1-2; 11 nucleotides match TRBD1. The CDR3 has 14 residues. With V trimmed by 1 base and J by 7 bases, 2 bases remained unmatched. Germline-derived CDR1 and CDR2 are SNHLY and FYNNEI. In nucleotides, the CDR3 is TGTGCCAGCAGTGAAGGGACAGGGGGCTTTGGCTACACCTTC. Its protein is CASSEGTGGFGYTF.

This clone has only a few counts. The chain combines TRBV9 with TRBJ1-2; weak D call: TRBD1 (5 bases). V was shortened by 2 bases and J by 9 bases, with 17 bases between the two germline ends. Germline values: CDR1 SGDLS, CDR2 YYNGEE. This CDR3 is built from 14 residues. The CDR3: CASSVAGPPLCYTF. Written as DNA, the CDR3 is TGTGCCAGCAGCGTCGCGGGACCGCCTCTGTGCTACACCTTC.

This rearrangement joins TRBV10-3 to TRBJ2-7; no clear D gene. Trimming shortened V by 5 bases and J by 3 bases, and 5 bases separated the two germline ends. CDR1 ENHRY and CDR2 SYGVKD come from the germline V gene. The CDR3 runs to 11 residues. CDR3 amino acids: CAISSNYEQYF. In DNA, the CDR3 is TGTGCCATCAGTTCAAACTACGAGCAGTACTTC.

The genes are TRBV18 and TRBJ2-7, with a possible D match to TRBD1 (5 bases). The CDR3 has 13 residues. V lost 4 bases and J lost 7, with 14 bases in between. CDR1 and CDR2 (germline): KGHSH, LQKENI. CDR3 bases: TGTGCCAGCTCACGGCAGGGTGAAAATGAGCAGTACTTC. Translated, it gives CASSRQGENEQYF. The complete variable domain, with remaining parts taken from reference TRBV18 and TRBJ2-7, reads NAGVMQNPRHLVRRRGQEARLRCSPMKGHSHVYWYRQLPEEGLKFMVYLQKENIIDESGMPKERFSAEFPKEGPSILRIQQVVRGDSAAYFCASSRQGENEQYFGPGTRLTVT.

The genes are TRBV6-5 and TRBJ1-1; D remains ambiguous. The CDR3 extends over 13 amino acids. Germline CDR1 reads MNHEY; CDR2 reads SVGAGI. Deletions cut 2 bases from V and 1 base from J, with 5 bases between. The CDR3 loop is CASSYKRNTEAFF. The CDR3 bases are TGTGCCAGCAGTTACAAGAGGAACACTGAAGCTTTCTTT.

This chain joins TRBV7-9 and TRBJ2-6; D possibly corresponds to TRBD1 (6 bases). The CDR3 has 17 amino acids. CDR1 is SEHNR, CDR2 FQNEAQ, per germline (reference sequence). The germline V and J ends were trimmed by 3 bases and 1 base, with 13 bases remaining between them. CDR3 nucleotides: TGTGCCAGCAGCTTCTCCTCCACAGGGTCTGGGGCCAACGTCCTGACTTTC. It codes for CASSFSSTGSGANVLTF.

V is TRBV15 and J is TRBJ2-3; TRBD1 agrees at 10 bases. This CDR3 contains 14 residues. V lost 6 bases, J lost 7 bases, and 7 bases stayed unmatched. From germline, CDR1 is LNHNV and CDR2 YYDKDF (reference sequence). CDR3 sequence reads: CATSPRQGAYTQYF. CDR3 coding DNA: TGTGCCACCAGTCCGAGACAGGGGGCGTATACGCAGTATTTT.

This chain links TRBV19 with TRBJ2-5, with 7 bases lining up with TRBD1. Germline V gene data show CDR1 as LNHDA and CDR2 as SQIVND (reference sequence). There are 14 residues in the CDR3. V was clipped by 5 bases and J by 1 base; unmatched bases: 4. CDR3 sequence (DNA): TGTGCCAGTAGTGCCTCAGGGGGCCAAGAGACCCAGTACTTC. Its protein product is CASSASGGQETQYF.